Listed below are T cell receptor beta chains from one sample, sequenced in a study of technical replicates of blood from several donors. Profiled with immunoSEQ multiplex PCR; TCRdb holds only in-frame clones, not every one. Altogether tens of thousands of clones are present, roughly 94% being singletons, with the ten largest covering about 0.25%. Sequenced material: T cells isolated from PBMCs. Every receptor here comes from a human donor in good health. Both conserved end residues are part of each CDR3. Each record gives: CDR3 length, V gene, J gene, D gene, clone size, CDR3 DNA, CDR3 protein. The D gene is left open where the match is weak. Only some rows state a clone size, as once, few, many or a class for expanded clones.

cdr3_length: 17; v_call: TRBV7-7; j_call: TRBJ2-1; d_call: TRBD2; clone_size: NA; cdr3_nt: TGTGCCAGCAGCTCGCATACCGGGACTAGCGGATTCAATGAGCAGTTCTTC; cdr3_aa: CASSSHTGTSGFNEQFF
cdr3_length: 13; v_call: TRBV29-1; j_call: TRBJ1-2; d_call: NA; clone_size: NA; cdr3_nt: TGCAGCGTTGAGACACCCATAGAAAATGGCTACACCTTC; cdr3_aa: CSVETPIENGYTF
cdr3_length: 15; v_call: TRBV7-2; j_call: TRBJ1-6; d_call: TRBD1; clone_size: NA; cdr3_nt: TGTGCCAGCAGCTTGGGACAGAACTATAATTCACCCCTCCACTTT; cdr3_aa: CASSLGQNYNSPLHF
cdr3_length: 16; v_call: TRBV7-9; j_call: TRBJ2-5; d_call: NA; clone_size: NA; cdr3_nt: TGTGCCAGCAGCGGAAGGTTGATAGAATGGGAGGAGACCCAGTACTTC; cdr3_aa: CASSGRLIEWEETQYF
cdr3_length: 16; v_call: TRBV7-8; j_call: TRBJ1-5; d_call: NA; clone_size: NA; cdr3_nt: TGTGCCAGCAGCTTAGAGCGCCTCCGGAGCAATCAGCCCCAGCATTTT; cdr3_aa: CASSLERLRSNQPQHF
cdr3_length: 14; v_call: TRBV28; j_call: TRBJ2-5; d_call: NA; clone_size: NA; cdr3_nt: TGTGCCAGCAGTTTGGGGGCGGTGGTAGAGACCCAGTACTTC; cdr3_aa: CASSLGAVVETQYF
cdr3_length: 13; v_call: TRBV18; j_call: TRBJ2-1; d_call: NA; clone_size: NA; cdr3_nt: TGTGCCAGCTCACCGGACAGATACAATGAGCAGTTCTTC; cdr3_aa: CASSPDRYNEQFF
cdr3_length: 15; v_call: TRBV5-4; j_call: TRBJ1-2; d_call: TRBD1; clone_size: NA; cdr3_nt: TGTGCCAGCAGCTTGGCGGACAGGGGGCCCTATGGCTACACCTTC; cdr3_aa: CASSLADRGPYGYTF
cdr3_length: 14; v_call: TRBV18; j_call: TRBJ2-5; d_call: TRBD1; clone_size: NA; cdr3_nt: TGTGCCAGCTCAGTGAGACAGGGACAAGAGACCCAGTACTTC; cdr3_aa: CASSVRQGQETQYF
cdr3_length: 16; v_call: TRBV5-1; j_call: TRBJ2-3; d_call: NA; clone_size: NA; cdr3_nt: TGCGCCAGCAGCCGACGAGCGGGCTTTAGCACAGATACGCAGTATTTT; cdr3_aa: CASSRRAGFSTDTQYF
cdr3_length: 13; v_call: TRBV2; j_call: TRBJ2-5; d_call: NA; clone_size: NA; cdr3_nt: TGTGCCAGCAGTCTACAGGGTAAAGAGACCCAGTACTTC; cdr3_aa: CASSLQGKETQYF
cdr3_length: 14; v_call: TRBV27; j_call: TRBJ2-5; d_call: NA; clone_size: NA; cdr3_nt: TGTGCCAGCAGTTTAAGTGCGCGGGAAGAGACCCAGTACTTC; cdr3_aa: CASSLSAREETQYF
cdr3_length: 13; v_call: TRBV10-1; j_call: TRBJ1-2; d_call: NA; clone_size: NA; cdr3_nt: TGCGCCAGCAGTGAGTCGCCAGGGGACGCCTACACCTTC; cdr3_aa: CASSESPGDAYTF
cdr3_length: 15; v_call: TRBV5-1; j_call: TRBJ2-7; d_call: TRBD1; clone_size: NA; cdr3_nt: TGCGCCAGCAGCTCTACAGGGGGCGCTTCTCACGAGCAGTACTTC; cdr3_aa: CASSSTGGASHEQYF
cdr3_length: 15; v_call: TRBV27; j_call: TRBJ2-5; d_call: NA; clone_size: NA; cdr3_nt: TGTGCCAGCAGTTTATTTGGGGCAGGGGAAGAGACCCAGTACTTC; cdr3_aa: CASSLFGAGEETQYF
cdr3_length: 17; v_call: TRBV27; j_call: TRBJ1-5; d_call: NA; clone_size: NA; cdr3_nt: TGTGCCAGCAGTTTATCTTGGAGGGGAGTCGGCAATCAGCCCCAGCATTTT; cdr3_aa: CASSLSWRGVGNQPQHF
cdr3_length: 17; v_call: TRBV15; j_call: TRBJ2-7; d_call: TRBD1; clone_size: NA; cdr3_nt: TGTGCCACCAGCAGAGATGGGACCGGGACAGGGTTCTACGAGCAGTACTTC; cdr3_aa: CATSRDGTGTGFYEQYF
cdr3_length: 12; v_call: TRBV30; j_call: TRBJ1-2; d_call: TRBD1; clone_size: NA; cdr3_nt: TGTGCCTGGAGTGTACAGGGGTATGGCTACACCTTC; cdr3_aa: CAWSVQGYGYTF
cdr3_length: 12; v_call: TRBV7-6; j_call: TRBJ2-7; d_call: TRBD1; clone_size: once; cdr3_nt: TGTGCCAGCAGCTCGGACAGGTCATTGCAGTACTTC; cdr3_aa: CASSSDRSLQYF
cdr3_length: 11; v_call: TRBV20-1; j_call: TRBJ1-1; d_call: TRBD1; clone_size: NA; cdr3_nt: TGCAGAACTGGACAGGGGTTAGGAGCTTTCTTT; cdr3_aa: CRTGQGLGAFF
cdr3_length: 14; v_call: TRBV9; j_call: TRBJ1-5; d_call: NA; clone_size: NA; cdr3_nt: TGTGCCAGCAGCGGCGACTCTGACTTTCAGCCCCAGCATTTT; cdr3_aa: CASSGDSDFQPQHF
cdr3_length: 15; v_call: TRBV19; j_call: TRBJ1-1; d_call: TRBD1; clone_size: NA; cdr3_nt: TGTGCCAGTAGTATGACGGACAGGGTGAACACTGAAGCTTTCTTT; cdr3_aa: CASSMTDRVNTEAFF
cdr3_length: 15; v_call: TRBV5-1; j_call: TRBJ2-5; d_call: TRBD1; clone_size: NA; cdr3_nt: TGCGCCAGCAGCTTCCTAGGGACAGATACAAGGGACCAGTACTTC; cdr3_aa: CASSFLGTDTRDQYF
cdr3_length: 16; v_call: TRBV6-1; j_call: TRBJ1-5; d_call: NA; clone_size: NA; cdr3_nt: TGTGCCAGCAGTGAAAATATTCCGGAGATTGATCAGCCCCAGCATTTT; cdr3_aa: CASSENIPEIDQPQHF
cdr3_length: 13; v_call: TRBV28; j_call: TRBJ2-7; d_call: NA; clone_size: NA; cdr3_nt: TGTGCCACCGCGAGTGGCGGGGGCCACGAGCAGTACTTC; cdr3_aa: CATASGGGHEQYF
cdr3_length: 15; v_call: TRBV5-6; j_call: TRBJ2-3; d_call: NA; clone_size: NA; cdr3_nt: TGTGCCAGCAGCTGGCAGGGAATTTTGGTCGGTACGCAGTATTTT; cdr3_aa: CASSWQGILVGTQYF
cdr3_length: 19; v_call: TRBV13; j_call: TRBJ2-1; d_call: TRBD2; clone_size: NA; cdr3_nt: TGTGCCAGCAGCTTACTCCCCGGTAGATTAGCGGGAGGAATAGATGAGCAGTTCTTC; cdr3_aa: CASSLLPGRLAGGIDEQFF
cdr3_length: 15; v_call: TRBV9; j_call: TRBJ2-1; d_call: TRBD2; clone_size: NA; cdr3_nt: TGTGCCAGCAGCGGGGGAGGGAGCTCCTACAATGAGCAGTTCTTC; cdr3_aa: CASSGGGSSYNEQFF
cdr3_length: 14; v_call: TRBV7-9; j_call: TRBJ2-1; d_call: TRBD2; clone_size: NA; cdr3_nt: TGTGCCAGCAGCACGGGACTAGCGGGGGGGGAGCAGTTCTTC; cdr3_aa: CASSTGLAGGEQFF
cdr3_length: 13; v_call: TRBV11-3; j_call: TRBJ2-7; d_call: NA; clone_size: NA; cdr3_nt: TGTGCCAGCAGCTCAACGCTAGCTCCCTGGCTGTTCTTC; cdr3_aa: CASSSTLAPWLFF
cdr3_length: 11; v_call: TRBV11-2; j_call: TRBJ1-2; d_call: NA; clone_size: NA; cdr3_nt: TGTGCCAGCAGCCTTTACTATGGCTACACCTTC; cdr3_aa: CASSLYYGYTF
cdr3_length: 16; v_call: TRBV18; j_call: TRBJ1-3; d_call: TRBD1; clone_size: NA; cdr3_nt: TGTGCCAGCTCATCTTTTAACAGGGGGACTGGAAACACCATATATTTT; cdr3_aa: CASSSFNRGTGNTIYF
cdr3_length: 15; v_call: TRBV4-2; j_call: TRBJ2-1; d_call: TRBD2; clone_size: NA; cdr3_nt: TGTGCCAGCAGCCCCAGGGAGGGACCCACCAATGAGCAGTTCTTC; cdr3_aa: CASSPREGPTNEQFF
cdr3_length: 16; v_call: TRBV19; j_call: TRBJ1-4; d_call: TRBD1; clone_size: NA; cdr3_nt: TGTGCCAGTAGTATTCGGACTGGGACAGGGGCGGGAAAACTGTTTTTT; cdr3_aa: CASSIRTGTGAGKLFF
cdr3_length: 15; v_call: TRBV10-3; j_call: TRBJ2-1; d_call: TRBD2; clone_size: NA; cdr3_nt: TGTGCCATCAGGGTGGTGCGGGAGGACTACAATGAGCAGTTCTTC; cdr3_aa: CAIRVVREDYNEQFF
cdr3_length: 16; v_call: TRBV19; j_call: TRBJ1-5; d_call: NA; clone_size: NA; cdr3_nt: TGTGCCAGTAGTTCGGAATGGCAGAGTGCGGGGCAGCCCCAGCATTTT; cdr3_aa: CASSSEWQSAGQPQHF
cdr3_length: 19; v_call: TRBV21-1; j_call: TRBJ1-2; d_call: NA; clone_size: NA; cdr3_nt: TGTGCCAGCAGCAAAGTTTTAGGCACCAGGGTCAGAGGGGGCTATGGCTACACCTTC; cdr3_aa: CASSKVLGTRVRGGYGYTF
cdr3_length: 10; v_call: TRBV30; j_call: TRBJ1-1; d_call: TRBD1; clone_size: few; cdr3_nt: TGTGCCTGCTCCCCAGGGGGAGCTTTCTTT; cdr3_aa: CACSPGGAFF
cdr3_length: 13; v_call: TRBV6-5; j_call: TRBJ2-5; d_call: NA; clone_size: NA; cdr3_nt: TGTGCCAGCAGTTACGTTTCCGAAGAGACCCAGTACTTC; cdr3_aa: CASSYVSEETQYF
cdr3_length: 17; v_call: TRBV28; j_call: TRBJ2-1; d_call: NA; clone_size: NA; cdr3_nt: TGTGCCAGCATCGAGGACACAAGAACCCCCTATGTGCATGAGCAGTTCTTC; cdr3_aa: CASIEDTRTPYVHEQFF
cdr3_length: 13; v_call: TRBV19; j_call: TRBJ1-1; d_call: NA; clone_size: NA; cdr3_nt: TGTGCCAGTACCCCCGTCGGGGGGGCTGAAGCTTTCTTT; cdr3_aa: CASTPVGGAEAFF
cdr3_length: 15; v_call: TRBV28; j_call: TRBJ2-2; d_call: TRBD1; clone_size: NA; cdr3_nt: TGTGCCAGCAGCTCGGGACAGCTGAACACCGGGGAGCTGTTTTTT; cdr3_aa: CASSSGQLNTGELFF
cdr3_length: 14; v_call: TRBV5-1; j_call: TRBJ2-4; d_call: NA; clone_size: NA; cdr3_nt: TGCGCCAGCAGCTTGGGACAGGCGGTAAACATTCAGTACTTC; cdr3_aa: CASSLGQAVNIQYF
cdr3_length: 14; v_call: TRBV5-1; j_call: TRBJ1-1; d_call: NA; clone_size: NA; cdr3_nt: TGCGCCAGCAGCCAACAAGGGGCCCCCACTGAAGCTTTCTTT; cdr3_aa: CASSQQGAPTEAFF
cdr3_length: 15; v_call: TRBV27; j_call: TRBJ1-2; d_call: NA; clone_size: NA; cdr3_nt: TGTGCCAGCAGTTTAATGGGGGGGCGCGGGGATGGCTACACCTTC; cdr3_aa: CASSLMGGRGDGYTF
cdr3_length: 15; v_call: TRBV2; j_call: TRBJ1-1; d_call: NA; clone_size: NA; cdr3_nt: TGTGCCAGCAGACCTCTAGGACAGAAGAACACTGAAGCTTTCTTT; cdr3_aa: CASRPLGQKNTEAFF
cdr3_length: 17; v_call: TRBV4-2; j_call: TRBJ2-7; d_call: TRBD2; clone_size: NA; cdr3_nt: TGTGCCAGCAGCCAAGTAGGGGCTAGCGGGAGGGCCGGGGAGCAGTACTTC; cdr3_aa: CASSQVGASGRAGEQYF
cdr3_length: 16; v_call: TRBV18; j_call: TRBJ1-3; d_call: TRBD1; clone_size: NA; cdr3_nt: TGTGCCAGCTCACAGGGACAGGGGGGCTCTGGAAACACCATATATTTT; cdr3_aa: CASSQGQGGSGNTIYF
cdr3_length: 12; v_call: TRBV2; j_call: TRBJ2-7; d_call: NA; clone_size: NA; cdr3_nt: TGTGCCAGCAGCTCGTCGTCCTACGAGCAGTACTTC; cdr3_aa: CASSSSSYEQYF
cdr3_length: 14; v_call: TRBV15; j_call: TRBJ1-1; d_call: NA; clone_size: NA; cdr3_nt: TGTGCCACCAGCAGCCTCAGGGAGGCGGCTGAAGCTTTCTTT; cdr3_aa: CATSSLREAAEAFF
cdr3_length: 8; v_call: TRBV20-1; j_call: TRBJ1-2; d_call: NA; clone_size: NA; cdr3_nt: TGCAGTATCGATGGCTACACCTTC; cdr3_aa: CSIDGYTF
cdr3_length: 13; v_call: TRBV7-6; j_call: TRBJ1-1; d_call: NA; clone_size: NA; cdr3_nt: TGTGCCAGCAGCCCGTTTTCAGGCCCTGAAGCTTTCTTT; cdr3_aa: CASSPFSGPEAFF